This is a list of T cell receptor beta chains from one sample in a study of CD8 T cells in ankylosing spondylitis. TCRdb re-derived calls from the 5' RACE reads in MiXCR, one entry per CDR3 protein. In the table there are around 140,000 distinct CDR3 sequences, about 15% of which are singletons. What was sequenced was blood, either unsorted or a sorted T cell fraction (not recorded which). These receptors were taken from a male donor with ankylosing spondylitis. CDR3s include the opening cysteine and the closing phenylalanine or tryptophan. Part of the rows lack a size; the others show once, few, many or a class for expanded clones.

J: TRBJ2-2; V: TRBV15; size: few; CDR3: CATSRPYTTGELFF
J: TRBJ2-7; V: TRBV4-1; size: many; CDR3: CASSQDHQGSYEQYF
J: TRBJ2-1; V: TRBV21-1; size: -; CDR3: CASSSRPSGSSYNEQFF
J: TRBJ1-2; V: TRBV15; size: -; CDR3: CATSRGGGPNYGYTF
J: TRBJ1-5; V: TRBV7-9; size: -; CDR3: CASSLRGGANQPQHF
J: TRBJ2-7; V: TRBV9; size: -; CDR3: CASSVAPYEQYF
J: TRBJ2-1; V: TRBV2; size: few; CDR3: CASSEGPGTSYEQFF
J: TRBJ2-7; V: TRBV27; size: -; CDR3: CASSPQGVGYEQYF
J: TRBJ1-1; V: TRBV9; size: once; CDR3: CASNDDVNTEAFF
J: TRBJ1-1; V: TRBV11-2; size: few; CDR3: CASSFFRLLGNTEAFF
J: TRBJ1-2; V: TRBV7-2; size: -; CDR3: CASSPGQGFSYGYTF
J: TRBJ2-7; V: TRBV15; size: -; CDR3: CATSRDLAGASYEQYF
J: TRBJ2-7; V: TRBV20-1; size: many; CDR3: CSASITSGSVEQYF
J: TRBJ2-7; V: TRBV19; size: -; CDR3: CASSPGTGVDYEQYF
J: TRBJ1-6; V: TRBV7-8; size: -; CDR3: CASSSPLGYNSPLHF
J: TRBJ2-2; V: TRBV27; size: few; CDR3: CASSYDRGSGTGELFF
J: TRBJ2-1; V: TRBV5-1; size: -; CDR3: CASRQGQGNNEQFF
J: TRBJ1-3; V: TRBV4-2; size: many; CDR3: CASSRRLGSGNTIYF
J: TRBJ2-7; V: TRBV14; size: -; CDR3: CASSQGFGDSYEQYF
J: TRBJ2-7; V: TRBV28; size: few; CDR3: CASSLRTTYSYEQYF
J: TRBJ2-1; V: TRBV27; size: -; CDR3: CASSLSAPGTGVEQFF
J: TRBJ2-3; V: TRBV27; size: -; CDR3: CASSLQAGSTDTQYF
J: TRBJ2-7; V: TRBV5-1; size: few; CDR3: CASSLGTGPRYEQYF
J: TRBJ1-2; V: TRBV20-1; size: -; CDR3: CSAGQDIYGYTF
J: TRBJ2-7; V: TRBV4-1; size: -; CDR3: CASSLLAGGAYEQYF
J: TRBJ2-1; V: TRBV24-1; size: few; CDR3: CATSDSPGLGQFF
J: TRBJ1-1; V: TRBV24-1; size: -; CDR3: CATSRLNGEAFF
J: TRBJ2-1; V: TRBV7-2; size: few; CDR3: CASSQTSNEQFF
J: TRBJ2-1; V: TRBV20-1; size: few; CDR3: CSASAPTYNEQFF
J: TRBJ2-3; V: TRBV4-1; size: many; CDR3: CASSLGTRLTDTQYF
J: TRBJ2-5; V: TRBV6-5; size: few; CDR3: CASSYVRDQETQYF
J: TRBJ2-5; V: TRBV6-2/TRBV6-3; size: few; CDR3: CASSLAMPETQYF
J: TRBJ1-6; V: TRBV25-1; size: many; CDR3: CASSGRQGFHSPLHF
J: TRBJ1-4; V: TRBV12-3/TRBV12-4; size: few; CDR3: CASSLYTLRTNEKLFF
J: TRBJ2-7; V: TRBV9; size: many; CDR3: CASSPEGRIYEQYF
J: TRBJ2-5; V: TRBV18; size: -; CDR3: CASSPDDTYEETQYF
J: TRBJ2-3; V: TRBV28; size: few; CDR3: CATTYIAGNTDTQYF
J: TRBJ2-1; V: TRBV9; size: few; CDR3: CASSDGPNKQFF
J: TRBJ2-1; V: TRBV27; size: -; CDR3: CASSLGSTEFF
J: TRBJ2-5; V: TRBV20-1; size: many; CDR3: CSANPDSQETQYF
J: TRBJ2-1; V: TRBV12-3/TRBV12-4; size: -; CDR3: CASSGAQLNEQFF
J: TRBJ2-2; V: TRBV28; size: many; CDR3: CASSFSPGTVNTGELFF
J: TRBJ2-6; V: TRBV29-1; size: -; CDR3: CSVASGQGLSGANVLTF
J: TRBJ2-4; V: TRBV3-1; size: few; CDR3: CASSQERSGRADIQYF
J: TRBJ2-2; V: TRBV27; size: -; CDR3: CASTSGSGTGELFF
J: TRBJ1-1; V: TRBV5-6; size: many; CDR3: CASSSDTNTEAFF
J: TRBJ2-2; V: TRBV24-1; size: -; CDR3: CATSDRTGGTGELFF
J: TRBJ2-5; V: TRBV28; size: few; CDR3: CASSAWDRGVETQYF
J: TRBJ1-4; V: TRBV27; size: few; CDR3: CASSPTGRGHEKLFF
J: TRBJ2-5; V: TRBV7-9; size: few; CDR3: CASSLSGQTKETQYF
J: TRBJ1-5; V: TRBV5-6; size: -; CDR3: CASSLGHLYSNQPQHF
J: TRBJ2-1; V: TRBV7-6; size: -; CDR3: CASSFLHNEQFF
J: TRBJ2-7; V: TRBV20-1; size: -; CDR3: CSAIDRNRGYEQYF
J: TRBJ2-1; V: TRBV4-1; size: once; CDR3: CASSQEPLAGSEQFF
J: TRBJ2-7; V: TRBV7-9; size: few; CDR3: CASSTTSGSPYEQYF
J: TRBJ2-7; V: TRBV2; size: many; CDR3: CASSGYEQYF
J: TRBJ2-1; V: TRBV2; size: many; CDR3: CASSELGRPDNEQFF
J: TRBJ2-1; V: TRBV27; size: -; CDR3: CASRSGPSYNEQFF